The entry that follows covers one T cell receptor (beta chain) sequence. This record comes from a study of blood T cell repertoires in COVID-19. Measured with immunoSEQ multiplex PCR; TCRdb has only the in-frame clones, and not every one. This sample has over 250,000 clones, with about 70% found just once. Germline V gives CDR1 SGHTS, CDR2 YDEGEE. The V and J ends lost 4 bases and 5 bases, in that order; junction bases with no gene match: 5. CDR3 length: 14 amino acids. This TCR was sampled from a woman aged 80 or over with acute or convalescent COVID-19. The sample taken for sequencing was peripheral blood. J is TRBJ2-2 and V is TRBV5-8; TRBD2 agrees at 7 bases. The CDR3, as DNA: TGTGCCAGCAGCCACGGGAGGCGGACCGGGGAGCTGTTTTTT. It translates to CASSHGRRTGELFF.